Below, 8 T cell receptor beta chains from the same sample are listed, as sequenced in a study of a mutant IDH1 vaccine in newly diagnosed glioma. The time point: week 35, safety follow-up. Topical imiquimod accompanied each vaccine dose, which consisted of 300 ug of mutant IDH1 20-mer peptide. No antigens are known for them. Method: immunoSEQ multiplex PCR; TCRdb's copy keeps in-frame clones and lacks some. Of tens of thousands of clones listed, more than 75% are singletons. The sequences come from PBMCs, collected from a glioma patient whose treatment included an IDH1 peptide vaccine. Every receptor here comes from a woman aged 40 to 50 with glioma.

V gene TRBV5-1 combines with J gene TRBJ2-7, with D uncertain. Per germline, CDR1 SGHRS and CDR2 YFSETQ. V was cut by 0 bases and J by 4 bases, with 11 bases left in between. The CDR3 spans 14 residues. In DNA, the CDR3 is TGCGCCAGCAGCTTGGGGGCCAACGGGTACGAGCAGTACTTC. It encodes CASSLGANGYEQYF. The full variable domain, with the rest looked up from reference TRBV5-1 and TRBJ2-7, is KAGVTQTPRYLIKTRGQQVTLSCSPISGHRSVSWYQQTPGQGLQFLFEYFSETQRNKGNFPGRFSGRQFSNSRSEMNVSTLELGDSALYLCASSLGANGYEQYFGPGTRLTVT.

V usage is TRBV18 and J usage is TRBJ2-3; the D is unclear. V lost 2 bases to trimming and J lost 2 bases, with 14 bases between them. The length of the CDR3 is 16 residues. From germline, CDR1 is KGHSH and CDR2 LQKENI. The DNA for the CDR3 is TGTGCCAGCTCACCATCATGGCAGAAGTTCACAGATACGCAGTATTTT. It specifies CASSPSWQKFTDTQYF.

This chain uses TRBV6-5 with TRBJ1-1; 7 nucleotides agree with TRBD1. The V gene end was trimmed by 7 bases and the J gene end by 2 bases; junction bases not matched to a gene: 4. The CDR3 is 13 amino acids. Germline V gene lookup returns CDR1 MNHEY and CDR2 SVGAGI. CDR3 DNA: TGTGCCAGCAAAGACAGGGCCAACACTGAAGCTTTCTTT. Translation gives CASKDRANTEAFF.

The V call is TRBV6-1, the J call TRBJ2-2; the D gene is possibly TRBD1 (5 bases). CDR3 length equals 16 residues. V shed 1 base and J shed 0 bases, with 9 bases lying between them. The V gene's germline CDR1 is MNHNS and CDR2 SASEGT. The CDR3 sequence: CASSEEAGSNTGELFF. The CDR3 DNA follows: TGTGCCAGCAGTGAAGAGGCAGGGTCGAACACCGGGGAGCTGTTTTTT.

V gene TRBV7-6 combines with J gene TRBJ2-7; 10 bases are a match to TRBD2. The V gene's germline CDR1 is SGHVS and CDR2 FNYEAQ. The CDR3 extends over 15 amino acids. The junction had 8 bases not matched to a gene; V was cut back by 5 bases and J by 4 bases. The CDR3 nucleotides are TGTGCCAGCAGCCCCCTTAGCGGGAGGTTGTACGAGCAGTACTTC. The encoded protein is CASSPLSGRLYEQYF.

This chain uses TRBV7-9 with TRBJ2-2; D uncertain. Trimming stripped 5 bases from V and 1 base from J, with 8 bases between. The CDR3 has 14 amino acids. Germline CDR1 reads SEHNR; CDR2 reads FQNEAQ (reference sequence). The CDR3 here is CASSASGNTGELFF. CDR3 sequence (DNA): TGTGCCAGCAGCGCCTCAGGGAACACCGGGGAGCTGTTTTTT.

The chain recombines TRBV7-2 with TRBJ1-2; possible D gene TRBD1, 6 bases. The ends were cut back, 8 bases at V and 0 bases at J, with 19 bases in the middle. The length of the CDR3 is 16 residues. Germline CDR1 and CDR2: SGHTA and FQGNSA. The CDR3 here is CASSLSRDTSNYGYTF. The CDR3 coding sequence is TGTGCCAGCTCATTGTCCCGGGACACATCTAACTATGGCTACACCTTC.

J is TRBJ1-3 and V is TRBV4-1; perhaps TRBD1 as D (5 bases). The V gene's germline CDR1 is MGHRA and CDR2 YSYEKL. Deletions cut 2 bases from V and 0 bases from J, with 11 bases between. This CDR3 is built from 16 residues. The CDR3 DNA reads TGCGCCAGCAGCCAAACAAGCCAGGGCTCTGGAAACACCATATATTTT. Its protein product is CASSQTSQGSGNTIYF.